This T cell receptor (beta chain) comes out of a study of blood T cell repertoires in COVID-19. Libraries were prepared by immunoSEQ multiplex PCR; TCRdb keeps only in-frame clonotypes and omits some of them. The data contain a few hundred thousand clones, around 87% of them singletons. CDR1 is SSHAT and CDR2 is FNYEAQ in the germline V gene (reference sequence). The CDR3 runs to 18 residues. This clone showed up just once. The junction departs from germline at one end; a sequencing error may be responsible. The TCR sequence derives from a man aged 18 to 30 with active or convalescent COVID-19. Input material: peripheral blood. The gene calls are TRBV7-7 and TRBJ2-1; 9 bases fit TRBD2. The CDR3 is CASSPDRFSGSSYNEQFF. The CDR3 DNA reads TGTGCTAGCAGCCCGGACAGATTTAGCGGGAGCTCCTACAATGAGCAGTTCTTC.